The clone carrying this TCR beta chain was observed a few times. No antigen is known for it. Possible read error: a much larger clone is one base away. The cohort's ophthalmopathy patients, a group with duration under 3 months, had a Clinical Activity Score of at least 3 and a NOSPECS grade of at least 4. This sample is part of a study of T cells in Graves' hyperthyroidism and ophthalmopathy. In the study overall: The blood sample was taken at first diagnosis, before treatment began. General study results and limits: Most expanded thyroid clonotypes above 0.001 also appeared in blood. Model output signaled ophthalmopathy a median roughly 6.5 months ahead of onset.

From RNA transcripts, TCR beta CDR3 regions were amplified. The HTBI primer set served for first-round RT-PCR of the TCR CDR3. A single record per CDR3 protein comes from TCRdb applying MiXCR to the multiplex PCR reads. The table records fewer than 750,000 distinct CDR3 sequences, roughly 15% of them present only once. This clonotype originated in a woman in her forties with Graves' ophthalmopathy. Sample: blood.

The CDR3 DNA sequence: TGTGCCAGCAGTTCTCTGAATGTAGCGGGAGAAGAGACCCAGTACTTC. It codes for CASSSLNVAGEETQYF. The rearrangement joins TRBV27 to TRBJ2-5; 9 bases align to TRBD2. The CDR3 spans 16 residues. Germline V gene data show CDR1 as MNHEY and CDR2 as SMNVEV (reference sequence). With 4 bases clipped from V and 3 bases from J, the junction kept 9 bases outside the gene matches.